This T cell receptor (beta chain) was sequenced for a study of shared clonotypes between healthy human individuals. The protocol was immunoSEQ multiplex PCR, while the TCRdb copy is restricted to in-frame clones and leaves out a portion. Of 2 million to 2.5 million clones in the sample, 90% to 96% are singletons; the top ten hold approximately 0.13%. Germline V gene data show CDR1 as LNHDA and CDR2 as SQIVND (reference sequence). J gave up 6 bases and V 5 bases, and 5 bases lay outside the gene matches. The CDR3 totals 15 residues. Sequences were obtained from naive CD4+ T cells sorted from blood. The subset denotes: CD45RA+ positively selected. This chain uses TRBV19 with TRBJ1-6, with 9 bases aligning to TRBD1. The sequence derives from a young man in good health. The CDR3 reads CASSPRGQGNSPLHF. As DNA, the CDR3 is TGTGCCAGTAGTCCTAGGGGACAGGGTAATTCACCCCTCCACTTT.